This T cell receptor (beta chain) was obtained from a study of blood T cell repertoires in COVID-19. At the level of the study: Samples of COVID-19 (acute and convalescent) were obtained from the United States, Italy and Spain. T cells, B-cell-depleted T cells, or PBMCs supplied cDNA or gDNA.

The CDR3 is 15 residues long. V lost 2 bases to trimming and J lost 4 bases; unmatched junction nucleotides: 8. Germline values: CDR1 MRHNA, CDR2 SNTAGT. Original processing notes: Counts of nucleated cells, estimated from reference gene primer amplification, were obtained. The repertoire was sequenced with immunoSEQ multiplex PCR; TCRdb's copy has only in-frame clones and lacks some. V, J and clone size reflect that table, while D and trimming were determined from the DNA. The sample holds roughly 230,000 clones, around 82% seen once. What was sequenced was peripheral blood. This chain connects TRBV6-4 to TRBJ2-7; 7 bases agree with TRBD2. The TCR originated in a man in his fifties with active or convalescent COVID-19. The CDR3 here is CASSDPGLVRYEQYF. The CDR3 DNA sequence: TGTGCCAGCAGTGACCCCGGACTAGTAAGGTACGAGCAGTACTTC.